This T cell receptor (beta chain) was documented in a study of cytotoxic CD8 clonotypes in ibrutinib-treated CLL. Turning to the study itself: Per sample, productive templates averaged almost 260,000 and productive rearrangements averaged 94,082.

The table came from immunoSEQ multiplex PCR; TCRdb's copy has only in-frame clones and leaves some out. The data hold fewer than 55,000 clones, with around 60% observed a single time. V lost 0 bases to trimming and J lost 4 bases, with 10 bases between them. Germline V CDR1 and CDR2: LNHNV, YYDKDF (reference sequence). The CDR3 loop spans 14 amino acids. Sequencing used PBMCs, obtained after 24 months of ibrutinib treatment. This TCR came from a human donor with chronic lymphocytic leukemia. This chain joins TRBV15 and TRBJ2-7; no reliable D call. The CDR3 loop is CATSRDLGVYEQYF. CDR3 coding DNA: TGTGCCACCAGCAGAGATCTAGGAGTGTACGAGCAGTACTTC.